This TCR beta chain emerged from a study of T-cell memory formation after mild COVID-19. Study information: The TCR clusters were mostly specific to one donor.

The TCR alpha and TCR beta cDNA libraries, bearing sample barcodes and UMIs, were generated by 5'RACE using constant-segment primers. TCRdb processed the 5' RACE reads anew with MiXCR; each CDR3 protein has one entry. The sample gives fewer than 250,000 distinct CDR3 sequences, around 19% of which show up once; 2.4% is in the top ten. Trimming shortened V by 6 bases and J by 5 bases, and 19 bases separated the two germline ends. Germline V gene data show CDR1 as MGHRA and CDR2 as YSYEKL. The CDR3 extends over 15 amino acids. Notes on the study in general: Among CD4+ contracting clones, most were CM and EM, and CD8+ ones EMRA. Clones that contracted from day 15 to 85 were balanced CD4/CD8, while later expanders leaned CD4+.

In its sample, this clonotype was seen a few times. Its antigen is undetermined. The origin of this receptor is an adult woman who had mild COVID-19 (a few samples of this study predate the infection). Cell type and time point are not known. Sequencing was performed on PBMCs or a T cell subset sorted from them (not recorded which). The chain combines TRBV4-1 with TRBJ1-1, with no clear D. The CDR3, as DNA: TGCGCCAGCAGAAACATCGACCGGGTGAGAACTGAAGCTTTCTTT. Amino acids: CASRNIDRVRTEAFF.